A selection of T cell receptor beta chains follows, all from one sample in a study of a mutant IDH1 vaccine in newly diagnosed glioma. These receptors' antigens are unknown. The assay was immunoSEQ multiplex PCR, and TCRdb's table has in-frame clones only and misses some. The data hold almost 95,000 clones, with around 92% observed a single time. This sample comprised PBMCs, obtained from a glioma patient whose treatment included an IDH1 peptide vaccine. The origin of the receptors is a woman aged 45-65 years with glioma. Each CDR3 is given with its conserved first and last residue. A D gene is named only where the DNA matches it firmly. Some rows have no size entry. The others give once, few or many, or a class for an expanded clone.

j_gene: TRBJ2-2; abundance: NA; v_gene: TRBV7-7; d_gene: NA; CDR3nt: TGTGCTAGCAGCTTCGAAGCAGGCTCGAACACCGGGGAGCTGTTTTTT; CDR3aa: CASSFEAGSNTGELFF
j_gene: TRBJ1-2; abundance: NA; v_gene: TRBV7-9; d_gene: NA; CDR3nt: TGTGCCAGCAGCTTACCGGGCCCCATCAACCGCTGGAATGGCTACACCTTC; CDR3aa: CASSLPGPINRWNGYTF
j_gene: TRBJ2-7; abundance: NA; v_gene: TRBV5-1; d_gene: TRBD1; CDR3nt: TGCGCCAGCAGCCCAGGGACAGGGAATAGTTACGAGCAGTACTTC; CDR3aa: CASSPGTGNSYEQYF
j_gene: TRBJ2-1; abundance: NA; v_gene: TRBV7-9; d_gene: TRBD2; CDR3nt: TGTGCCAGCAGCTCCTCAGCGGGAGCGGGGAATGAGCAGTTCTTC; CDR3aa: CASSSSAGAGNEQFF
j_gene: TRBJ2-7; abundance: NA; v_gene: TRBV7-3; d_gene: TRBD1; CDR3nt: TGTGCCAGCAGCCCCGGACAGGGGGCGTACGAGCAGTACTTC; CDR3aa: CASSPGQGAYEQYF
j_gene: TRBJ2-1; abundance: NA; v_gene: TRBV19; d_gene: NA; CDR3nt: TGTGCCAGTGCCTCTTTTACGGTCACACCCAATGAGCAGTTCTTC; CDR3aa: CASASFTVTPNEQFF
j_gene: TRBJ1-5; abundance: NA; v_gene: TRBV6-4; d_gene: NA; CDR3nt: TGTGCCAGCAGGTTACCAGGGCCCCAGCATTTT; CDR3aa: CASRLPGPQHF
j_gene: TRBJ2-2; abundance: NA; v_gene: TRBV4-2; d_gene: NA; CDR3nt: TGTGCCAGCAGCCAAGTAGGGACCGGGGAGCTGTTTTTT; CDR3aa: CASSQVGTGELFF
j_gene: TRBJ1-4; abundance: NA; v_gene: TRBV15; d_gene: TRBD1; CDR3nt: TGTGCCACCAGCAGAGACCCCCCGGGACAGGGGTTAAAACTGTTTTTT; CDR3aa: CATSRDPPGQGLKLFF
j_gene: TRBJ2-1; abundance: NA; v_gene: TRBV5-1; d_gene: NA; CDR3nt: TGCGCCAGCAGCCCGGAACAACCGTCCTACAATGAGCAGTTCTTC; CDR3aa: CASSPEQPSYNEQFF
j_gene: TRBJ2-3; abundance: NA; v_gene: TRBV11-3; d_gene: TRBD2; CDR3nt: TGTGCCAGCAGCTTAGTGGGAGGGCCAAAGTATTTT; CDR3aa: CASSLVGGPKYF
j_gene: TRBJ1-2; abundance: NA; v_gene: TRBV5-7; d_gene: NA; CDR3nt: TGTGCCAGCAGCTTGCAACCAGGGAGGGATGGCTACACCTTC; CDR3aa: CASSLQPGRDGYTF
j_gene: TRBJ2-4; abundance: NA; v_gene: TRBV6-5; d_gene: NA; CDR3nt: TGTGCCAGCAGTTACTCGGACCTCACGGGGGACATTCAGTACTTC; CDR3aa: CASSYSDLTGDIQYF
j_gene: TRBJ1-4; abundance: NA; v_gene: TRBV9; d_gene: NA; CDR3nt: TGTGCCAGCAGCGCCCTTGGAGCTAATGAAAAACTGTTTTTT; CDR3aa: CASSALGANEKLFF
j_gene: TRBJ1-6; abundance: NA; v_gene: TRBV19; d_gene: NA; CDR3nt: TGTGCCAGTAGTGACAATGCCGGCCTATTCTTCCACTTT; CDR3aa: CASSDNAGLFFHF
j_gene: TRBJ2-2; abundance: NA; v_gene: TRBV27; d_gene: TRBD1; CDR3nt: TGTGCCAGCAGTGTGACAGGGGGCAAGGGCGGGGAGCTGTTTTTT; CDR3aa: CASSVTGGKGGELFF
j_gene: TRBJ2-1; abundance: NA; v_gene: TRBV7-3; d_gene: TRBD2; CDR3nt: TGTGCCAGCAGCTCGAGCGGGTTCGCGGGAGGGAAGAATGAGCAGTTCTTC; CDR3aa: CASSSSGFAGGKNEQFF
j_gene: TRBJ2-1; abundance: NA; v_gene: TRBV6-1; d_gene: NA; CDR3nt: TGTGCCAGCAGTGAAAATGGGGAGAATGAGCAGTTCTTC; CDR3aa: CASSENGENEQFF
j_gene: TRBJ2-3; abundance: NA; v_gene: TRBV9; d_gene: TRBD2; CDR3nt: TGTGCCAGCAGCCTATTCACCGGGACTAGCGGGAGGGGGGATACGCAGTATTTT; CDR3aa: CASSLFTGTSGRGDTQYF
j_gene: TRBJ2-1; abundance: NA; v_gene: TRBV6-4; d_gene: TRBD2; CDR3nt: TGTGCCAGCAATCTGGTAGCGGGACCCTCCTACAATGAGCAGTTCTTC; CDR3aa: CASNLVAGPSYNEQFF
j_gene: TRBJ2-7; abundance: NA; v_gene: TRBV19; d_gene: TRBD1; CDR3nt: TGTGCCAGTAGTGCCCCAGGGGGTCGTTTCTACGAGCAGTACTTC; CDR3aa: CASSAPGGRFYEQYF
j_gene: TRBJ1-2; abundance: NA; v_gene: TRBV4-1; d_gene: NA; CDR3nt: TGCGCCAGCAGCCAAGAGACTCTCTATGGCTACACCTTC; CDR3aa: CASSQETLYGYTF
j_gene: TRBJ2-7; abundance: once; v_gene: TRBV7-9; d_gene: TRBD1; CDR3nt: TGTGCCAGCAGCCCGGGACAGACTTCCTACGAGCAGTACTTC; CDR3aa: CASSPGQTSYEQYF
j_gene: TRBJ1-4; abundance: NA; v_gene: TRBV29-1; d_gene: TRBD1; CDR3nt: TGCAGCGTTGCAGGGGGTGGTGAAAAACTGTTTTTT; CDR3aa: CSVAGGGEKLFF
j_gene: TRBJ1-1; abundance: NA; v_gene: TRBV10-3; d_gene: NA; CDR3nt: TGTGCCATCAGTCGGGAGGGGAACACTGAAGCTTTCTTT; CDR3aa: CAISREGNTEAFF
j_gene: TRBJ2-1; abundance: NA; v_gene: TRBV4-1; d_gene: TRBD2; CDR3nt: TGCGCCAGCAGGCAAATCCCCCTGACTAGCTATGAGCAGTTCTTC; CDR3aa: CASRQIPLTSYEQFF
j_gene: TRBJ2-3; abundance: once; v_gene: TRBV6-6; d_gene: NA; CDR3nt: TGTGCCAGCAGTTCCACTAGGGCGGCAGATACGCAGTATTTT; CDR3aa: CASSSTRAADTQYF
j_gene: TRBJ2-3; abundance: NA; v_gene: TRBV5-6; d_gene: NA; CDR3nt: TGTGCCAGCAGCTTGGCCAGGGAAACGCAGTATTTT; CDR3aa: CASSLARETQYF
j_gene: TRBJ2-5; abundance: NA; v_gene: TRBV11-2; d_gene: NA; CDR3nt: TGTGCCAGCAGCTCCGCCCCCGGGGGCGAGACCCAGTACTTC; CDR3aa: CASSSAPGGETQYF
j_gene: TRBJ2-5; abundance: NA; v_gene: TRBV5-1; d_gene: NA; CDR3nt: TGCGCCAGCAGCTTTTTTGGGCCGGGAACCCGGGGAGAGACCCAGTACTTC; CDR3aa: CASSFFGPGTRGETQYF
j_gene: TRBJ2-7; abundance: NA; v_gene: TRBV11-2; d_gene: NA; CDR3nt: TGTGCCAGCAGCTTAGGTAATAACCCAACCTACGAGCAGTACTTC; CDR3aa: CASSLGNNPTYEQYF
j_gene: TRBJ1-5; abundance: NA; v_gene: TRBV6-5; d_gene: NA; CDR3nt: TGTGCCAGCAGATTGGGGAGGGGGAGTCAGCCCCAGCATTTT; CDR3aa: CASRLGRGSQPQHF
j_gene: TRBJ2-5; abundance: NA; v_gene: TRBV18; d_gene: NA; CDR3nt: TGTGCCAGCTCACCAAAATACCAAGAGACCCAGTACTTC; CDR3aa: CASSPKYQETQYF
j_gene: TRBJ2-1; abundance: few; v_gene: TRBV28; d_gene: TRBD2; CDR3nt: TGTGCCAGCAGTTTATTCCTAGCGGGAGTGAAGGATGAGCAGTTCTTC; CDR3aa: CASSLFLAGVKDEQFF
j_gene: TRBJ2-1; abundance: NA; v_gene: TRBV5-1; d_gene: TRBD1; CDR3nt: TGCGCCAGCAGCTTGGAGGGACAGGGTGGCCACAATGAGCAGTTCTTC; CDR3aa: CASSLEGQGGHNEQFF
j_gene: TRBJ2-7; abundance: NA; v_gene: TRBV6-6; d_gene: TRBD2; CDR3nt: TGTGCCAGCAGTCGGACTAGCGGGATAAGGGAGCAGTACTTC; CDR3aa: CASSRTSGIREQYF
j_gene: TRBJ2-5; abundance: NA; v_gene: TRBV28; d_gene: NA; CDR3nt: TGTGCCAGCAGTTCCTACCGGGGCCGGGAGACCCAGTACTTC; CDR3aa: CASSSYRGRETQYF
j_gene: TRBJ2-7; abundance: NA; v_gene: TRBV5-1; d_gene: NA; CDR3nt: TGCGCCAGCAGCATTGGACACCTGGGGACTTACGAGCAGTACTTC; CDR3aa: CASSIGHLGTYEQYF
j_gene: TRBJ1-3; abundance: NA; v_gene: TRBV30; d_gene: NA; CDR3nt: TGTGCCTGGACCCCCCCTGGAAGGGATGGAAACACCATATATTTT; CDR3aa: CAWTPPGRDGNTIYF
j_gene: TRBJ2-7; abundance: few; v_gene: TRBV7-8; d_gene: NA; CDR3nt: TGTGCCAGCAGCTTAGATACAGGAGCCTACGAGCAGTACTTC; CDR3aa: CASSLDTGAYEQYF
j_gene: TRBJ2-2; abundance: few; v_gene: TRBV5-4; d_gene: NA; CDR3nt: TGTGCCAGCAGCTTGGGCCCAGGGTACACCGGGGAGCTGTTTTTT; CDR3aa: CASSLGPGYTGELFF
j_gene: TRBJ1-4; abundance: few; v_gene: TRBV29-1; d_gene: NA; CDR3nt: TGCAGCGTGTCCGGGACACCAACTAATGAAAAACTGTTTTTT; CDR3aa: CSVSGTPTNEKLFF
j_gene: TRBJ2-7; abundance: NA; v_gene: TRBV10-1; d_gene: TRBD2; CDR3nt: TGCGCCAGCAGTGAAGCCGGGATCGGGACTAGCGGGAGGGTGTACGAGCAGTACTTC; CDR3aa: CASSEAGIGTSGRVYEQYF
j_gene: TRBJ2-2; abundance: few; v_gene: TRBV28; d_gene: NA; CDR3nt: TGTGCCAGCGGCTTAGGCGCCACCGGGGAGCTGTTTTTT; CDR3aa: CASGLGATGELFF
j_gene: TRBJ2-7; abundance: NA; v_gene: TRBV5-1; d_gene: TRBD2; CDR3nt: TGCGCCAGCAGCGGCGGGACTAGCTGGCGCTACGAGCAGTACTTC; CDR3aa: CASSGGTSWRYEQYF
j_gene: TRBJ1-1; abundance: once; v_gene: TRBV14; d_gene: NA; CDR3nt: TGTGCCAGCAGCCAAGAAACGGGAACGATGAACACTGAAGCTTTCTTT; CDR3aa: CASSQETGTMNTEAFF
j_gene: TRBJ2-5; abundance: once; v_gene: TRBV15; d_gene: TRBD2; CDR3nt: TGTGCCACCAGCAGAGATTCGACTAGCGGGAAATTGATAGAGACCCAGTACTTC; CDR3aa: CATSRDSTSGKLIETQYF
j_gene: TRBJ2-7; abundance: NA; v_gene: TRBV7-3; d_gene: TRBD1; CDR3nt: TGTGCCAGCAGCTTAACAGGGGGCACCTACGAGCAGTACTTC; CDR3aa: CASSLTGGTYEQYF
j_gene: TRBJ1-2; abundance: NA; v_gene: TRBV28; d_gene: TRBD1; CDR3nt: TGTGCCAGCAGATCGGACAGGGAGTGGCAAGGCTACACCTTC; CDR3aa: CASRSDREWQGYTF
j_gene: TRBJ1-1; abundance: few; v_gene: TRBV9; d_gene: TRBD1; CDR3nt: TGTGCCAGCAGTGAGAGGGGGCGAAGGGCTGAAGCTTTCTTT; CDR3aa: CASSERGRRAEAFF
j_gene: TRBJ2-1; abundance: NA; v_gene: TRBV4-1; d_gene: NA; CDR3nt: TGCGCCAGCAGCCAGGAAAGCAAGTCCTACAATGAGCAGTTCTTC; CDR3aa: CASSQESKSYNEQFF
j_gene: TRBJ2-1; abundance: NA; v_gene: TRBV27; d_gene: NA; CDR3nt: TGTGCCAGCAGTCCCACCGGGATTTACAATGAGCAGTTCTTC; CDR3aa: CASSPTGIYNEQFF